The 8 T cell receptor beta chains below all came from one sample that was sequenced in a study of early T cells in non-severe SARS-CoV-2 infection. MiXCR, applied by TCRdb to the 5' RACE reads, yields one record per CDR3 protein. Of roughly 38,000 distinct CDR3 sequences in the sample, 5.8% were seen once. Sequenced: whole blood. The source is an adult who was a healthcare worker with PCR-confirmed SARS-CoV-2 infection or an uninfected control (not recorded which).

V and J are TRBV13 and TRBJ1-4; TRBD1 is a possible D gene (6 bases). The length of the CDR3 is 14 residues. From germline, CDR1 is PRHDT and CDR2 FYEKMQ (reference sequence). V lost 3 bases, J lost 4 bases, and 9 bases lay in between. Here the CDR3 reads CASSFRGGNEKLFF. The CDR3 DNA follows: TGTGCCAGCAGCTTCAGAGGGGGTAATGAAAAACTGTTTTTT.

This sequence joins TRBV28 and TRBJ2-1, with D possibly being TRBD2 (5 bases). The germline V gene has CDR1 MDHEN and CDR2 SYDVKM. V was clipped by 10 bases and J by 10 bases, with 20 bases between them. The CDR3 sequence is 13 residues long. CDR3 in amino acids: CATFPPGREEQFF. CDR3 bases: TGTGCCACATTCCCCCCCGGCCGGGAAGAGCAGTTCTTC.

Many counts were recorded for this clonotype. The chain has TRBV6-5 and TRBJ2-7, with D maybe TRBD1 (6 bases). The V end was cut by 4 bases, the J end by 5 bases, with 15 bases between. From germline, CDR1 is MNHEY and CDR2 SVGAGI. The CDR3 covers 14 residues. CDR3 region: CASSLQGTTNEQYF. The CDR3 DNA reads as TGTGCCAGCAGTTTACAGGGAACTACTAACGAGCAGTACTTC.

This clonotype was recorded at least ten times. The rearrangement joins TRBV10-3 to TRBJ1-2; D is uncertain. V lost 2 bases to trimming and J lost 8 bases, with 15 bases between them. Germline lookup yields CDR1 ENHRY and CDR2 SYGVKD. CDR3 length: 14 residues. The CDR3 spells CAISERVQAGGYTF. CDR3 DNA sequence: TGTGCCATCAGTGAGAGGGTGCAGGCGGGAGGCTACACCTTC.

This clonotype was counted many times. The chain has TRBV25-1 and TRBJ2-3; D call uncertain. Trimming left V 6 bases short and J 1 base short, with 11 bases between. Germline CDR1 MGHDK, CDR2 SYGVNS. This CDR3 is 14 amino acids long. CDR3 nucleotide sequence: TGTGCCAGCAGCCTCATAAGAGGCACAGATACGCAGTATTTT. It yields the protein CASSLIRGTDTQYF.

This clonotype was observed many times. CDR3 region: CASSRSSTVLSGNTIYF. The CDR3, as DNA: TGTGCCAGCAGCCGGTCCTCGACAGTGCTATCTGGAAACACCATATATTTT. This sequence joins TRBV4-2 and TRBJ1-3; a possible D gene is TRBD1 (5 bases). The CDR3 sequence is 17 residues long. Per the germline V gene, CDR1 is LGHNA and CDR2 is YNFKEQ. Trimming cost V 4 bases and J 1 base, with 17 bases left between them.

This clonotype was seen many times. V is TRBV12-3 or TRBV12-4 and J is TRBJ2-1, with 8 positions matching TRBD2. This CDR3 is built from 15 residues. V shed 10 bases and J 9 bases; nucleotides not matched to a gene: 17. As DNA, the CDR3 is TGTGCCACCCAAGGAGGGGGTAGCGGGACGCTTGAGCAGTTCTTC. Translation: CATQGGGSGTLEQFF.

This clonotype was found many times. The rearrangement links TRBV29-1 to TRBJ2-5; D call uncertain. Trimming left V 0 bases short and J 5 bases short, with 19 bases between. This CDR3 region has 16 residues. In germline, CDR1 is SQVTM, CDR2 ANQGSEA. CDR3 DNA: TGCAGCGTTGAAGATTGGCCGACACCCGCTCAGGAGACCCAGTACTTC. The encoded protein is CSVEDWPTPAQETQYF.